Below are 31 T cell receptor beta chains sequenced from a single sample in a study of blood T cell repertoires in COVID-19. This table comes from immunoSEQ multiplex PCR, and its TCRdb copy is limited to in-frame clones, with some not included. The sample lists approximately 270,000 clones, around nine tenths seen once, with about 8.6% in the top ten. Sequenced input: peripheral blood. Source of these receptors: a man aged 40-49 years with active or convalescent COVID-19.

The rearrangement links TRBV18 to TRBJ2-1; D perhaps matches TRBD2 (5 bases). The V end was cut by 0 bases, the J end by 1 base, with 10 bases between. The germline V gene has CDR1 KGHSH and CDR2 LQKENI. This CDR3 is built from 16 residues. The CDR3 sequence is CASSPPRLASYNEQFF. As DNA, the CDR3 is TGTGCCAGCTCACCACCCCGGCTAGCTTCCTACAATGAGCAGTTCTTC.

The chain uses TRBV4-1 and TRBJ2-6; D not resolved. The length of the CDR3 is 13 residues. V lost 4 bases and J lost 4, with 5 bases in between. Germline V gene sequence: CDR1 MGHRA, CDR2 YSYEKL. The CDR3 spells CASSRAGANVLTF. Here the CDR3 DNA reads TGCGCCAGCAGCCGGGCCGGGGCCAACGTCCTGACTTTC.

The chain employs TRBV29-1 and TRBJ2-1; D is unclear. V was pared by 4 bases and J by 6 bases, with 7 bases between. CDR3 size: 11 residues. Germline V gene lookup returns CDR1 SQVTM and CDR2 ANQGSEA. The CDR3, as DNA: TGCAGCGTTGGGCTTCTCAATGAGCAGTTCTTC. Its translation: CSVGLLNEQFF.

The J gene is TRBJ2-1, the V gene TRBV24-1, with 9 bases that match TRBD2. The J segment lost 6 bases and the V segment lost 5 bases, leaving 7 bases of the junction unmatched. The CDR3 has 15 amino acids. Germline CDR1 KGHDR, CDR2 SFDVKD. The CDR3 DNA is TGTGCCACCAGTGGTTCTAGCGGGAAGGTCAATGAGCAGTTCTTC. Its translation is CATSGSSGKVNEQFF.

This chain joins TRBV10-1 and TRBJ2-2; D possibly corresponds to TRBD2 (5 bases). This CDR3 spans 16 amino acids. The germline gives CDR1 WNHNN, CDR2 SYGVQD (reference sequence). Trimming shortened V by 2 bases and J by 4 bases, and 14 bases separated the two germline ends. The CDR3 here is CASSEMDGEITGELFF. The CDR3 DNA sequence: TGCGCCAGCAGTGAGATGGACGGGGAGATCACCGGGGAGCTGTTTTTT.

V is TRBV5-6 and J is TRBJ2-1; the match to TRBD2 covers 15 bases. Germline assignment: CDR1 SGHDT and CDR2 YYEEEE. CDR3 length: 16 amino acids. The ends lost 3 bases at V and 12 bases at J; junction bases unmatched: 10. In nucleotides, the CDR3 is TGTGCCAGCAGCTGGGGACTAGCGGGAGGACACTACTCGCAGTTCTTC. Translated: CASSWGLAGGHYSQFF. Together with reference TRBV5-6 and TRBJ2-1, the CDR3 gives the full variable domain: DAGVTQSPTHLIKTRGQQVTLRCSPKSGHDTVSWYQQALGQGPQFIFQYYEEEERQRGNFPDRFSGHQFPNYSSELNVNALLLGDSALYLCASSWGLAGGHYSQFFGPGTRLTVL.

This chain links TRBV30 with TRBJ2-7; TRBD1 aligns across 8 bases. CDR1 is GTSNPN and CDR2 is SVGIG in the germline V gene (reference sequence). The CDR3 covers 15 residues. Trimming cost V 0 bases and J 2 bases; bases outside gene matches: 6. The CDR3 protein is CAWSVGKDRAYEQYF. The DNA for the CDR3 is TGTGCCTGGAGTGTTGGCAAGGACAGGGCCTACGAGCAGTACTTC.

The chain employs TRBV5-1 and TRBJ2-7, with TRBD1 matching 10 bases. The V and J ends lost 4 bases and 6 bases, in that order; junction bases with no gene match: 10. CDR3 length equals 15 residues. The V gene's germline CDR1 is SGHRS and CDR2 YFSETQ. The CDR3 DNA is TGCGCCAGCAGCATCGGTGGGACAGGGGAAGGCGAGCAGTACTTC. It is translated as CASSIGGTGEGEQYF. The full variable domain, with the rest looked up from reference TRBV5-1 and TRBJ2-7, is KAGVTQTPRYLIKTRGQQVTLSCSPISGHRSVSWYQQTPGQGLQFLFEYFSETQRNKGNFPGRFSGRQFSNSRSEMNVSTLELGDSALYLCASSIGGTGEGEQYFGPGTRLTVT.

The V and J genes are TRBV5-4 and TRBJ2-3, with 7 bases matching TRBD1. CDR3 length equals 13 residues. The J segment lost 3 bases and the V segment lost 3 bases, leaving 1 base of the junction unmatched. From germline, CDR1 is SGHNT and CDR2 YYREEE (reference sequence). The DNA of the CDR3 is TGTGCCAGCAGCTCACAGGGGACAGATACGCAGTATTTT. It is translated as CASSSQGTDTQYF.

This clone was observed a single time. The rearrangement uses TRBV5-3 and TRBJ1-1; TRBD1 aligns across 7 bases. TRBV5-3 is designated an ORF whose function remains uncertain. There are 14 residues in the CDR3. The V gene end was trimmed by 0 bases and the J gene end by 1 base; junction bases not matched to a gene: 0. This CDR3 is CARSLAGGNTEAFF. The DNA of the CDR3 is TGTGCCAGAAGCTTGGCAGGGGGGAACACTGAAGCTTTCTTT.

The chain combines TRBV13 with TRBJ2-7; TRBD2 matches 8 bases. The germline CDR1 and CDR2 sequences are PRHDT and FYEKMQ (reference sequence). V gave up 5 bases and J gave up 3 bases; unmatched junction bases: 3. The CDR3 has 13 amino acids. The CDR3 sequence is CASSAGGYYEQYF. As DNA, the CDR3 is TGTGCCAGCAGCGCGGGAGGTTACTACGAGCAGTACTTC. The full variable domain, with the rest looked up from reference TRBV13 and TRBJ2-7, is AAGVIQSPRHLIKEKRETATLKCYPIPRHDTVYWYQQGPGQDPQFLISFYEKMQSDKGSIPDRFSAQQFSDYHSELNMSSLELGDSALYFCASSAGGYYEQYFGPGTRLTVT.

The V gene is TRBV5-5, the J gene TRBJ2-7, with D perhaps matching TRBD1 (6 bases). V was pared by 4 bases and J by 2 bases, with 16 bases between. The CDR3 runs 15 residues. In germline, CDR1 is SGHKS, CDR2 YYEKEE (reference sequence). The CDR3 bases are TGTGCCAGCAGCCCTACCGGGACACCGCCCTACGAGCAGTACTTC. Its protein is CASSPTGTPPYEQYF. The full variable domain, completed using reference TRBV5-5 and TRBJ2-7, is DAGVTQSPTHLIKTRGQQVTLRCSPISGHKSVSWYQQVLGQGPQFIFQYYEKEERGRGNFPDRFSARQFPNYSSELNVNALLLGDSALYLCASSPTGTPPYEQYFGPGTRLTVT.

The chain recombines TRBV14 with TRBJ2-7; 10 bases agree with TRBD1. This CDR3 comprises 15 residues. V lost 3 bases to trimming and J lost 2 bases; unmatched junction nucleotides: 4. CDR1 and CDR2 from the germline V gene are SGHDN and FVKESK. CDR3 protein: CASSHLGQGTYEQYF. The CDR3 coding sequence is TGTGCCAGCAGCCACCTGGGACAGGGGACCTACGAGCAGTACTTC.

The chain links TRBV18 to TRBJ2-5; no firm D call. Germline CDR1 is KGHSH and CDR2 is LQKENI. The CDR3 has 14 amino acids. V lost 6 bases and J 5 bases, leaving 16 bases between the germline ends. The DNA of the CDR3 is TGTGCCAGCTCTCAGGTGGAAGGCCGGGAGACCCAGTACTTC. Residues: CASSQVEGRETQYF. Full variable domain (outside the CDR3, taken from reference TRBV18 and TRBJ2-5): NAGVMQNPRHLVRRRGQEARLRCSPMKGHSHVYWYRQLPEEGLKFMVYLQKENIIDESGMPKERFSAEFPKEGPSILRIQQVVRGDSAAYFCASSQVEGRETQYFGPGTRLLVL.

The chain links TRBV19 to TRBJ2-5, with TRBD2 matching over 12 bases. This CDR3 has 20 amino acids. The V and J ends lost 5 bases and 0 bases, in that order; junction bases with no gene match: 16. Germline V gives CDR1 LNHDA, CDR2 SQIVND (reference sequence). CDR3 nucleotides: TGTGCCAGTAGTTCCCTTCGACTAGCGGGGGCCTCATTCTACCAAGAGACCCAGTACTTC. Translating gives CASSSLRLAGASFYQETQYF. Combining the CDR3 with reference TRBV19 and TRBJ2-5 gives the whole variable domain DGGITQSPKYLFRKEGQNVTLSCEQNLNHDAMYWYRQDPGQGLRLIYYSQIVNDFQKGDIAEGYSVSREKKESFPLTVTSAQKNPTAFYLCASSSLRLAGASFYQETQYFGPGTRLLVL.

The rearrangement uses TRBV7-3 and TRBJ2-1; 10 positions agree with TRBD2. CDR1 SGHTA and CDR2 FQGTGA come from the germline V gene. This CDR3 spans 15 amino acids. With 2 bases clipped from V and 8 bases from J, the junction kept 6 bases outside the gene matches. DNA of the CDR3: TGTGCCAGCAGCTTAGCAAGCGGGGGGGCCCATGAGCAGTTCTTC. It specifies CASSLASGGAHEQFF.

The chain has TRBV10-1 and TRBJ2-7; D may be TRBD2 (6 bases). The germline V gene has CDR1 WNHNN and CDR2 SYGVQD (reference sequence). The CDR3 runs to 17 residues. Between the trimmed V and J ends, which lost 0 bases and 7 bases, there was a span of 22 bases. The CDR3 DNA reads as TGCGCCAGCAGTGAGTCGGCCCGGGACTCCCTCGTCGTGGAGCAGTACTTC. Protein: CASSESARDSLVVEQYF.

This clone was detected only once. The V and J genes are TRBV7-9 and TRBJ2-3, with D hard to call. V was pared by 4 bases and J by 1 base, with 15 bases between. Germline lookup yields CDR1 SEHNR and CDR2 FQNEAQ (reference sequence). The CDR3 has 16 residues. CDR3 amino acids: CASSSPVNPRTDTQYF. The CDR3 DNA reads as TGTGCCAGCAGCTCCCCGGTGAATCCACGCACAGATACGCAGTATTTT.

The genes are TRBV5-6 and TRBJ1-2, with TRBD1 as a possible D gene (5 bases). CDR1 and CDR2 from the germline V gene are SGHDT and YYEEEE. This CDR3 has 15 residues. Trimming took 1 base from V and 2 from J, leaving 12 bases between them. The CDR3 nucleotides read TGTGCCAGCAGCTTGATTTGGACAACAAACTATGGCTACACCTTC. It codes for CASSLIWTTNYGYTF.

This chain uses TRBV5-1 with TRBJ1-6; D might be TRBD1 (5 bases). The germline V gene has CDR1 SGHRS and CDR2 YFSETQ. Trimming left V 4 bases short and J 3 bases short, with 14 bases between. The CDR3 runs 16 residues. The CDR3 nucleotides read TGCGCCAGCAGCCCGCAGGGTATTAGCTATAATTCACCCCTCCACTTT. Residues: CASSPQGISYNSPLHF.

In the case of this clone: Other DNA sequences from this sample encode an identical CDR3 as well. Written as DNA, the CDR3 is TGCGCCAGCAGCTCACAGGGAATCGCAGATACGCAGTATTTT. It yields the protein CASSSQGIADTQYF. V gene TRBV5-1 combines with J gene TRBJ2-3; a possible D gene is TRBD1 (6 bases). This CDR3 is built from 14 residues. CDR1 is SGHRS and CDR2 is YFSETQ in the germline V gene. The V end lost 3 bases, the J end lost 4 bases, and 12 bases lay between the germline ends. Based on the CDR3 plus reference TRBV5-1 and TRBJ2-3, the full variable domain is KAGVTQTPRYLIKTRGQQVTLSCSPISGHRSVSWYQQTPGQGLQFLFEYFSETQRNKGNFPGRFSGRQFSNSRSEMNVSTLELGDSALYLCASSSQGIADTQYFGPGTRLTVL.

This sequence joins TRBV7-8 and TRBJ2-7; no reliable D call. The V gene's germline CDR1 is SGHVS and CDR2 FQNEAQ. CDR3 length: 12 residues. Trimming took off 3 bases at V and 4 bases at J, with 7 bases between the two ends. CDR3 sequence: CASSFRGYEQYF. The CDR3 DNA reads as TGTGCCAGCAGCTTTCGAGGTTACGAGCAGTACTTC.

This chain uses TRBV19 with TRBJ1-2, with a weak D call TRBD1 (5 bases). In germline, CDR1 is LNHDA, CDR2 SQIVND (reference sequence). The V end lost 6 bases, the J end lost 0 bases, and 26 bases lay between the germline ends. The CDR3 spans 19 residues. The CDR3 DNA sequence: TGTGCCAGTAGCCCATACTTAACCGGGACTGCCCTAGCTAACTATGGCTACACCTTC. It codes for CASSPYLTGTALANYGYTF.

The CDR3 region has the DNA TGTGCCATACCAAAACAGGAATCTAATGAAAAACTGTTTTTT. The encoded protein is CAIPKQESNEKLFF. The chain uses TRBV2 and TRBJ1-4; perhaps TRBD1 as D (5 bases). With 10 bases removed from V and 3 bases from J, the gap between germline ends came to 15 bases. The CDR3 is made up of 14 amino acids. CDR1 and CDR2 (germline): SNHLY, FYNNEI.

CDR3 nucleotides: TGTGCCAGCAGCGACGGGACAGGGGGCGATGGGGAAAAACTGTTTTTT. Its translation is CASSDGTGGDGEKLFF. The genes are TRBV7-9 and TRBJ1-4, with 12 nucleotides matching TRBD1. With 5 bases clipped from V and 8 bases from J, the junction kept 9 bases outside the gene matches. CDR3 length equals 16 residues. Per the germline V gene, CDR1 is SEHNR and CDR2 is FQNEAQ (reference sequence).

The chain carries TRBV13 and TRBJ1-2; 8 bases align to TRBD1. Looked up from germline, CDR1 is PRHDT and CDR2 is FYEKMQ (reference sequence). The CDR3 has 16 residues. The V gene end was trimmed by 5 bases and the J gene end by 3 bases; junction bases not matched to a gene: 11. For the CDR3, the DNA is TGTGCCAGCAGCCAATACTCAACAGGGGGTTACTATGGCTACACCTTC. This codes for CASSQYSTGGYYGYTF.

The V and J genes are TRBV25-1 and TRBJ2-7; D possibly corresponds to TRBD2 (5 bases). Trimming took 6 bases from V and 2 from J, leaving 14 bases between them. Germline V gene sequence: CDR1 MGHDK, CDR2 SYGVNS. CDR3 length equals 14 residues. The CDR3 DNA follows: TGTGCCAGCAGATCTCGGACTGAACCCTACGAGCAGTACTTC. It specifies CASRSRTEPYEQYF.

The J gene is TRBJ2-1, the V gene TRBV11-2; D is unresolved. The ends were cut back, 6 bases at V and 3 bases at J, with 6 bases in the middle. There are 12 residues in the CDR3. From germline, CDR1 is SGHAT and CDR2 FQNNGV. The CDR3 coding sequence is TGTGCCAGCAGTTCCAACTACAATGAGCAGTTCTTC. Translation: CASSSNYNEQFF.

J is TRBJ1-1 and V is TRBV5-1; D gene uncertain. CDR1 is SGHRS and CDR2 is YFSETQ in the germline V gene. The ends were cut back, 4 bases at V and 0 bases at J, with 7 bases in the middle. The CDR3 sequence is 13 residues long. CDR3 DNA sequence: TGCGCCAGCAGCGCCTCGGTGAACACTGAAGCTTTCTTT. Its translation: CASSASVNTEAFF.

V is TRBV3-1 (or the pseudogene TRBV3-2) and J is TRBJ2-7; TRBD2 matches 11 bases. The junction had 5 bases not matched to a gene; V was cut back by 1 base and J by 3 bases. From germline, CDR1 is LGHDT and CDR2 YNNKEL (reference sequence). This CDR3 region has 16 residues. Here the CDR3 DNA reads TGTGCCAGCAGCCAAGGGACTAGCGGGCCGCACTACGAGCAGTACTTC. Encoded protein: CASSQGTSGPHYEQYF.

The genes are TRBV28 and TRBJ1-1; possible D gene TRBD1, 6 bases. CDR3 length: 13 amino acids. V was clipped by 7 bases and J by 1 base, with 10 bases between them. Germline CDR1 and CDR2: MDHEN and SYDVKM. The CDR3: CASNGGRNTEAFF. DNA for the CDR3: TGTGCCAGCAACGGGGGGCGGAACACTGAAGCTTTCTTT.